The following is a T cell receptor beta chain sequence with its context. The antigen is not known. Sequence at one end of the junction differs from germline and may be a read error. Documented treatment: approximately 11-day PBMC culture with coronavirus spike peptide pools or control peptides (ViraFEST assay). First, ViraFEST expanded antigen-specific T cells with peptide pools, and next it sequenced the TCRs. The CDR3 is 16 residues long. The sample comes from a study of vaccination and CD4 T cells after COVID-19. Overall study: There were six male and four female convalescents, and two of them were Hispanic. Every participant had a vaccine, which was either BNT162b2 or mRNA-1273, given in two doses.

The Oncomine TCR Beta short-read assay was applied to DNA of cultured CD4+ T cells. MiXCR, run by TCRdb on the PCR reads, gives a single entry per CDR3 protein. The sample records 15,000 to 20,000 distinct CDR3 sequences, 30% to 45% being singletons. The specimen was CD4+ T cells from blood, cultured in vitro. The sequence derives from a human donor who had recovered from COVID-19. The V and J genes are TRBV12-3 or TRBV12-4 and TRBJ2-6; 8 bases align to TRBD1. CDR3 protein: CAGSLTGGSGANVLTF. The DNA for the CDR3 is TGTGCCGGCAGTTTAACAGGGGGCTCTGGGGCCAACGTCCTGACTTTC.